The 18 T cell receptor beta chains presented below share a single source sample, sequenced in a study of preoperative IRX-2 immunotherapy in early breast cancer. The method was immunoSEQ multiplex PCR; TCRdb's version includes in-frame clones alone and lacks a portion of them. The sample shows approximately 100,000 clones, 86% of them seen only once. The sample's treatment: preoperative locoregional IRX-2 cytokine immunotherapy. Sequences were derived from tumor tissue, sampled after IRX-2 immunotherapy. The source is a human donor with breast cancer.

This chain joins TRBV5-1 and TRBJ2-7, with 7 nucleotides matching TRBD2. The CDR3 loop spans 15 amino acids. J was trimmed by 0 bases and V by 0 bases; bases with no gene match: 3. CDR1 and CDR2 (germline): SGHRS, YFSETQ. In DNA, the CDR3 is TGCGCCAGCAGCTTGGTAGTAGCGGGCTCCTACGAGCAGTACTTC. Protein sequence: CASSLVVAGSYEQYF.

This chain joins TRBV19 and TRBJ2-5, with 14 nucleotides matching TRBD2. This CDR3 spans 15 amino acids. Germline V gene data show CDR1 as LNHDA and CDR2 as SQIVND (reference sequence). With V trimmed by 8 bases and J by 4 bases, 6 bases remained unmatched. Written as DNA, the CDR3 is TGTGCCAGTGCGACTAGCGGGGGGGCTGGAGAGACCCAGTACTTC. It is translated as CASATSGGAGETQYF. Supplemented by reference TRBV19 and TRBJ2-5, the full variable domain reads DGGITQSPKYLFRKEGQNVTLSCEQNLNHDAMYWYRQDPGQGLRLIYYSQIVNDFQKGDIAEGYSVSREKKESFPLTVTSAQKNPTAFYLCASATSGGAGETQYFGPGTRLLVL.

This clone was counted a few times. The rearrangement joins TRBV12-5 to TRBJ1-5; 8 bases are a match to TRBD1. This CDR3 contains 16 residues. With V trimmed by 0 bases and J by 6 bases, 7 bases remained unmatched. Germline V gene lookup returns CDR1 LGHNT and CDR2 FRNRAP. CDR3 DNA: TGTGCTAGTGGTTTGGTTACGACAGGGGTGGGTCAGCCCCAGCATTTT. It is translated as CASGLVTTGVGQPQHF.

This clone has a handful of counts. V gene TRBV11-3 combines with J gene TRBJ2-5, with a possible D match to TRBD1 (6 bases). V lost 5 bases, J lost 2 bases, and 15 bases lay in between. The CDR3 has 15 residues. The V gene's germline CDR1 is SGHNT and CDR2 YENEEA. The CDR3 loop reads CASSQGQGKQETQYF. The CDR3 DNA is TGTGCCAGCAGCCAGGGGCAGGGAAAGCAAGAGACCCAGTACTTC.

This clone has just one count. The rearrangement uses TRBV5-1 and TRBJ1-4; unclear D gene. The CDR3 runs 14 residues. Germline CDR1 and CDR2: SGHRS and YFSETQ. V lost 5 bases and J 0 bases, leaving 8 bases between the germline ends. CDR3 amino acids: CASSLMPTNEKLFF. The CDR3 region has the DNA TGCGCCAGCAGTTTGATGCCAACTAATGAAAAACTGTTTTTT.

The chain employs TRBV4-1 and TRBJ2-1; D is undetermined. Germline CDR1 and CDR2: MGHRA and YSYEKL. The CDR3 covers 17 residues. V was clipped by 4 bases and J by 6 bases, with 22 bases between them. CDR3 region: CASSLLPSIAWGNEQFF. The CDR3 nucleotides read TGCGCCAGCAGCCTCTTGCCCTCCATAGCTTGGGGCAATGAGCAGTTCTTC.

J is TRBJ1-2 and V is TRBV6-7; 9 nucleotides align to TRBD1. TRBV6-7 has ORF status, its function being uncertain. The V gene end was trimmed by 7 bases and the J gene end by 0 bases; junction bases not matched to a gene: 9. This CDR3 has 16 amino acids. The CDR3 bases are TGTGCCAGCACCGACCCCGGGACAGGGTCTAACTATGGCTACACCTTC. Its translation: CASTDPGTGSNYGYTF.

V gene TRBV7-7 combines with J gene TRBJ2-3, with D possibly being TRBD2 (6 bases). V gave up 3 bases and J gave up 2 bases, with 9 bases separating them. Germline V gene lookup returns CDR1 SSHAT and CDR2 FNYEAQ (reference sequence). The CDR3 contains 14 residues. CDR3 loop: CASSFWGLTDTQYF. Written as DNA, the CDR3 is TGTGCCAGCAGCTTCTGGGGACTCACAGATACGCAGTATTTT.

J is TRBJ2-7 and V is TRBV29-1, with D unclear. Germline lookup yields CDR1 SQVTM and CDR2 ANQGSEA. The length of the CDR3 is 12 residues. Trimming removed 3 bases from V and 3 bases from J, with 9 bases in between. The CDR3 nucleotides are TGCAGCGTTGAGAAGGACGGCTACGAGCAGTACTTC. This encodes CSVEKDGYEQYF.

The rearrangement joins TRBV5-1 to TRBJ2-7, with TRBD1 as a possible D gene (5 bases). Trimming took 0 bases from V and 5 from J, leaving 12 bases between them. CDR3 size: 14 residues. CDR1 is SGHRS and CDR2 is YFSETQ in the germline V gene. CDR3 bases: TGCGCCAGCAGCTTGGCTGCAGGGTCAGACGAGCAGTACTTC. Translated: CASSLAAGSDEQYF.

The rearrangement joins TRBV19 to TRBJ1-4; perhaps TRBD1 as D (5 bases). The V gene lost 10 bases and the J gene lost 3 bases, with 15 bases spanning the gap. CDR3 length equals 14 residues. Per germline, CDR1 LNHDA and CDR2 SQIVND (reference sequence). The CDR3 region has the DNA TGTGCCACCTCTGGGGGACTGGCTAATGAAAAACTGTTTTTT. Translation gives CATSGGLANEKLFF. Supplemented by reference TRBV19 and TRBJ1-4, the full variable domain reads DGGITQSPKYLFRKEGQNVTLSCEQNLNHDAMYWYRQDPGQGLRLIYYSQIVNDFQKGDIAEGYSVSREKKESFPLTVTSAQKNPTAFYLCATSGGLANEKLFFGSGTQLSVL.

The genes are TRBV6-8 and TRBJ1-5; D is perhaps TRBD1 (5 bases). Germline-derived CDR1 and CDR2 are MNHGY and SAAAGT. This CDR3 comprises 14 residues. V was trimmed by 11 bases and J by 0 bases, leaving 14 bases between them. DNA for the CDR3: TGTGCCCTCGATGACAGAGATAGCAATCAGCCCCAGCATTTT. This sequence encodes CALDDRDSNQPQHF.

V is TRBV19 and J is TRBJ2-3; 8 positions match TRBD2. The CDR3 spans 17 residues. J lost 2 bases, V lost 6 bases, and 13 bases had no gene match. CDR1 and CDR2 from the germline V gene are LNHDA and SQIVND (reference sequence). The CDR3 DNA is TGTGCCAGTAGGGGCGGGGGGTACGATGCTTCCACAGATACGCAGTATTTT. Amino acids: CASRGGGYDASTDTQYF.

The chain has TRBV7-4 and TRBJ2-5; D gene unclear. The V and J ends lost 2 bases and 1 base respectively, with 8 bases between them. The CDR3 is made up of 14 amino acids. From germline, CDR1 is SGHVT and CDR2 SQSDAQ. The DNA for the CDR3 is TGTGCCAGCAGCTTAAGGGCAGCCCAAGAGACCCAGTACTTC. Protein product: CASSLRAAQETQYF.

The chain links TRBV6-8 to TRBJ1-1; the D gene is possibly TRBD1 (5 bases). The CDR3 totals 14 residues. Trimming pared 10 bases from V and 1 base from J, leaving 16 bases between. CDR1 and CDR2 (germline): MNHGY, SAAAGT. The CDR3 DNA sequence: TGTGCCACCCAAACCGACAGAGAGAACACTGAAGCTTTCTTT. This encodes CATQTDRENTEAFF.

The rearrangement links TRBV10-2 to TRBJ2-5; possibly TRBD2 for D (6 bases). Germline CDR1 is WSHSY and CDR2 is SAAADI. V was trimmed by 6 bases and J by 3 bases, leaving 17 bases between them. CDR3 size: 15 residues. CDR3 in DNA: TGCGCCAGCAGGGATTTCACTAGCTCCGAAGAGACCCAGTACTTC. It is translated as CASRDFTSSEETQYF.

This chain connects TRBV5-1 to TRBJ1-1; TRBD1 agrees at 8 bases. V trimming: 4 bases; J trimming: 5 bases; junction bases outside the gene matches: 10. The CDR3 spans 15 residues. From germline, CDR1 is SGHRS and CDR2 YFSETQ. CDR3 bases: TGCGCCAGCAGCCAACGGACAGGGAGGGGGACTGAAGCTTTCTTT. This encodes CASSQRTGRGTEAFF. The whole variable domain, filled in from reference TRBV5-1 and TRBJ1-1, reads KAGVTQTPRYLIKTRGQQVTLSCSPISGHRSVSWYQQTPGQGLQFLFEYFSETQRNKGNFPGRFSGRQFSNSRSEMNVSTLELGDSALYLCASSQRTGRGTEAFFGQGTRLTVV.

The V call is TRBV19, the J call TRBJ2-5; 8 bases are shared with TRBD1. Trimming removed 9 bases from V and 1 base from J; junction bases left unmatched: 7. The length of the CDR3 is 14 residues. The V gene's germline CDR1 is LNHDA and CDR2 SQIVND (reference sequence). The CDR3 DNA sequence: TGTGCCAGCGGTTCACAGGGGGTCCAAGAGACCCAGTACTTC. Translating gives CASGSQGVQETQYF.